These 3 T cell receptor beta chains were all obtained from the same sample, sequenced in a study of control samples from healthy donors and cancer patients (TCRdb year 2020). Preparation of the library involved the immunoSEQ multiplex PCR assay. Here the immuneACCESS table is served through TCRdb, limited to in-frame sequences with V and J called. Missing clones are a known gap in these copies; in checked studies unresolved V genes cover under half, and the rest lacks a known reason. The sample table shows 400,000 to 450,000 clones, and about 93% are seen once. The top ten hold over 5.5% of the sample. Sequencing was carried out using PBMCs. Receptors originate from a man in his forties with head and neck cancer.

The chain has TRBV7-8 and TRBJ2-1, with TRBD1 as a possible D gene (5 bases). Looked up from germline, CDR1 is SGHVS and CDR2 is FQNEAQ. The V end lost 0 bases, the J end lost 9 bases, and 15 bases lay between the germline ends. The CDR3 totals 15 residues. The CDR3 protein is CASSLAGLAVGEQFF. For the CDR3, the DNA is TGTGCCAGCAGCTTAGCGGGGCTGGCCGTTGGTGAGCAGTTCTTC.

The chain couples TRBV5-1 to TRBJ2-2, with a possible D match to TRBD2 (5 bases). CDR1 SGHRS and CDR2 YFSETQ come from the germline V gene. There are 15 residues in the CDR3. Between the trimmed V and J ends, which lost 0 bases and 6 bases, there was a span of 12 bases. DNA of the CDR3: TGCGCCAGCAGCTTGGCCACGGGATTCCCCGGGGAGCTGTTTTTT. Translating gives CASSLATGFPGELFF.

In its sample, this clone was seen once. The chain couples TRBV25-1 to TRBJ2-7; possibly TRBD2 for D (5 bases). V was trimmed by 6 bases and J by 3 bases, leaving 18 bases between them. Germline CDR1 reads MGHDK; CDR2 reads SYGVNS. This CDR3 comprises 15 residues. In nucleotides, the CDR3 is TGTGCCAGCAGGCCCGGACTGGGAGCTATCTACGAGCAGTACTTC. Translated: CASRPGLGAIYEQYF.